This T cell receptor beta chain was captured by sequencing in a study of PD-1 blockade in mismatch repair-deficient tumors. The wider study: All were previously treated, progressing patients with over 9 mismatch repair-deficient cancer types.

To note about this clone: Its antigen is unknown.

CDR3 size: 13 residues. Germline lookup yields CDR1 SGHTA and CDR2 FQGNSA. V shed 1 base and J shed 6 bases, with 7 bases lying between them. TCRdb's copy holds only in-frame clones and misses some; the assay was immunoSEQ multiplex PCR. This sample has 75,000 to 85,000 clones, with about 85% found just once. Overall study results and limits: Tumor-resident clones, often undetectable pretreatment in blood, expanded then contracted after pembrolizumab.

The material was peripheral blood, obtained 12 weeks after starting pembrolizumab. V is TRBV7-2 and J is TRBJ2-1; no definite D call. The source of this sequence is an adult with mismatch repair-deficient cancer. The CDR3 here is CASSLGSGNEQFF. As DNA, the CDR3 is TGTGCCAGCAGCTTAGGGTCTGGCAATGAGCAGTTCTTC.